The T cell receptor beta chain under discussion was sequenced for a study of blood T cell repertoires in COVID-19 (dated by TCRdb to 2018 to 2020). As for the study more broadly: Collaborator samples came from the United States, Italy and Spain and covered acute and convalescent phases of COVID-19. The sample metadata nearly always contained a de-identified subject ID, COVID-19 status, age in years and sex. The repertoires were made available in a free public database intended to serve as a resource for research on the immune response to SARS-CoV-2. The prospective study material was composed of cDNA or gDNA derived from T cells, B-cell-depleted T cells, or PBMCs. Where available, HLA class I and class II types were obtained from metadata supplied by the sample provider rather than from assay-based typing. The samples were drawn from the first 160 participants of the ongoing ImmuneRACE study and from some 1,300 subjects provided by 6 global collaborators. The dataset comprised deeply sampled blood TCRbeta repertoires from subjects exposed to, actively infected with, or recovered from COVID-19.

A word on this clone: What antigen it recognizes has not been identified. Per-nucleotide qualities are absent, and no much larger clonotype sits a single base away.

Study-level results and caveats: The quantity of clinical and demographic metadata differed by source and by participant and was supplied without curation.

Whole blood was collected in K2EDTA tubes by collaborating institutions according to the institutions' own protocols. For TCRbeta analysis, collaborators shipped samples as frozen whole blood, isolated PBMCs, or DNA extracted from either of those sample types. TCRbeta CDR3 regions were amplified from genomic DNA by means of the immunoSEQ Assay, a bias-controlled multiplex PCR. The authors' pipeline ran thus. The number of nucleated cells in each sample was estimated from the amplification of reference gene primers within the assay. Sequence reads were collapsed and filtered to measure the absolute abundance of every unique TCRbeta CDR3 rearrangement. For each sample, productive Simpson clonality was calculated by taking the square root of Simpson's diversity index across productive rearrangements. TCRdb took over this immuneACCESS table, retaining in-frame rearrangements with V and J assigned. Such tables are incomplete; in checked studies, under half of the missing clones stem from an unresolved V gene, and the remainder is unexplained. V and J calls and clone size follow that table, whereas D and trimming were derived from the DNA. This sample comprises 150,000 or so clones, around 81% of them detected only once. The ten most abundant clones make up 4% of the sample.

Between the V and J ends, shortened by 5 bases and 8 bases respectively, the junction contains 18 bases. Counted from cysteine to phenylalanine, this CDR3 has 14 amino acids. Only the CDR3 part of the read is kept: 42 bases, read in frame from the first base. CDR1 and CDR2, per the germline V gene (reference sequence), are GTSNPN and SVGIG. This TCR was sampled from a woman between 55 and 75 years old with acute or convalescent COVID-19. Sequenced material: peripheral blood. The chain uses TRBV30 and TRBJ1-4, with TRBD1 tentatively as D gene (6 bases match). The CDR3 corresponds to CAWESGNQGEKLFF. DNA sequence: TGTGCCTGGGAGTCCGGGAATCAGGGGGAAAAACTGTTTTTT.